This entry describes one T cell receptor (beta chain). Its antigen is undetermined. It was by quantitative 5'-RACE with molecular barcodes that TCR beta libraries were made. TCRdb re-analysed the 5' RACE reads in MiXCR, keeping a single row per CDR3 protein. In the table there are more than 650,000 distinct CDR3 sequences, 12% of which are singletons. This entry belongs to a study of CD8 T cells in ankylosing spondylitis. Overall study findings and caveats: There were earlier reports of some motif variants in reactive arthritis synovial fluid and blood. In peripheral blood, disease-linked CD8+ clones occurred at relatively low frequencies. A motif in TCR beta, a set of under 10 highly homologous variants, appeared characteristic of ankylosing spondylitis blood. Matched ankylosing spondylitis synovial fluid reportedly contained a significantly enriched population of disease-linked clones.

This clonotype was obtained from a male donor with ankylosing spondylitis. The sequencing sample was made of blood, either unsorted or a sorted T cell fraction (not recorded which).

CDR3 sequence: CASSDRSSTDTQYF. CDR3 nucleotides: TGCGCCAGCAGTGATCGCAGCAGCACAGATACGCAGTATTTT. The chain has TRBV10-1 and TRBJ2-3; D remains unclear. The CDR3 contains 14 residues. V gave up 3 bases and J gave up 0 bases, with 7 bases separating them. CDR1 WNHNN and CDR2 SYGVQD come from the germline V gene (reference sequence).